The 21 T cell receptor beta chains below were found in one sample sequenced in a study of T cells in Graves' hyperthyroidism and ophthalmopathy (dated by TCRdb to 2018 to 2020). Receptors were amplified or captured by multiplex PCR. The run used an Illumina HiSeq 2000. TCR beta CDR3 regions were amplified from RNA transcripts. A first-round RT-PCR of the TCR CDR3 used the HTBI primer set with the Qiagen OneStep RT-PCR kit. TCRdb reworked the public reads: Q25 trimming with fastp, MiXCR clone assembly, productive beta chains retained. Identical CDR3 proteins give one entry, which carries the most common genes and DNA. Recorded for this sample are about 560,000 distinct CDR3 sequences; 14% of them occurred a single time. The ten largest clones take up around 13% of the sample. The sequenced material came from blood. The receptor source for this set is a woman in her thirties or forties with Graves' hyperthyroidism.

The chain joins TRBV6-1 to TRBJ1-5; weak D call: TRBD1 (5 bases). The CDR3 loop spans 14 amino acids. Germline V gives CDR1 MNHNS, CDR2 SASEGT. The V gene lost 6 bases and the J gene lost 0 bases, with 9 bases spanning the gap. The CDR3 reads CASRTDSSNQPQHF. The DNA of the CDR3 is TGTGCCAGCAGAACCGACAGTAGCAATCAGCCCCAGCATTTT.

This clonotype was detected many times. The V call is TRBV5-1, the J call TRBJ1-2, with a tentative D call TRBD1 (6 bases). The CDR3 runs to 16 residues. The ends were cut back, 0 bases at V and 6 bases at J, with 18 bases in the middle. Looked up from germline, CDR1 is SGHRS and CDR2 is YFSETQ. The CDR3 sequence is CASSLARQGHGNGYTF. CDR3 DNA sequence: TGCGCCAGCAGCTTGGCCCGTCAGGGGCACGGGAATGGCTACACCTTC.

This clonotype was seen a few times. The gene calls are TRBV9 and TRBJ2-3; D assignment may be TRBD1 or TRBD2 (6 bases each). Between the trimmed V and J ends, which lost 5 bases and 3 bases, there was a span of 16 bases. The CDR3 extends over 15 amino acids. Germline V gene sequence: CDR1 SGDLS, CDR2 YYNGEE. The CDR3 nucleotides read TGTGCCAGCAGACCAGGTGGGGGGCTGACAGATACGCAGTATTTT. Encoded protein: CASRPGGGLTDTQYF.

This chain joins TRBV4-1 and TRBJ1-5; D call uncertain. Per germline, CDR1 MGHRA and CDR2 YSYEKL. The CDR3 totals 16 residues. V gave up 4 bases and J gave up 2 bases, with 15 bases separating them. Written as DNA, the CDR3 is TGCGCCAGCAGCCGAGACCGCGAAGGAGGCAATCAGCCCCAGCATTTT. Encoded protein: CASSRDREGGNQPQHF.

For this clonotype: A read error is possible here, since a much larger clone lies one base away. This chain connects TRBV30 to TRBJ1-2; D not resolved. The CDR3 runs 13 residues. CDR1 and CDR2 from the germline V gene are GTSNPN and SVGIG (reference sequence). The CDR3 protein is CAWSVFTFYGCTF. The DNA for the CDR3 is TGTGCCTGGAGTGTCTTTACCTTCTATGGCTGCACCTTC.

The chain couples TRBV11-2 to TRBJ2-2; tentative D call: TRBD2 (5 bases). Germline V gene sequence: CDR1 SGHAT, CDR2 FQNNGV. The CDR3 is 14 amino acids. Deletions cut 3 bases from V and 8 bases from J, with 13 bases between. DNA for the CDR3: TGTGCCAGCAGCTTGGACCGGGGATCGGGGGAGCTGTTTTTT. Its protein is CASSLDRGSGELFF.

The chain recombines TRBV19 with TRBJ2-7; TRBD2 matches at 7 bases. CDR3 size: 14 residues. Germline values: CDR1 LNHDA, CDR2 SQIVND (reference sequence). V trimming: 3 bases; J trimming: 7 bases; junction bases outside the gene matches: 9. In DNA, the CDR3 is TGTGCCAGTAGTATTCAGGGAGGGGATCGGGAGCAGTACTTC. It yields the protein CASSIQGGDREQYF.

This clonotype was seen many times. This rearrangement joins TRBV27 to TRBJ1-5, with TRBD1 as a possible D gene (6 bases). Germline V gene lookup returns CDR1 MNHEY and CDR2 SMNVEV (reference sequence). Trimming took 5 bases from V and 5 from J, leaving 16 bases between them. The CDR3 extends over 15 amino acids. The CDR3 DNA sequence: TGTGCCAGCAGTCCCGCAGGGGTGGGTGATCAGCCCCAGCATTTT. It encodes CASSPAGVGDQPQHF.

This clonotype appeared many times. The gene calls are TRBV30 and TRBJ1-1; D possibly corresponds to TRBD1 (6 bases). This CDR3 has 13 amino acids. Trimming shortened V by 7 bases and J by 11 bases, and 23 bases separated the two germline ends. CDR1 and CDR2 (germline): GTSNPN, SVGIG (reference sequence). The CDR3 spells CASTSEGGIRAFF. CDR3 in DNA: TGTGCCTCCACATCGGAGGGGGGAATACGTGCTTTCTTT.

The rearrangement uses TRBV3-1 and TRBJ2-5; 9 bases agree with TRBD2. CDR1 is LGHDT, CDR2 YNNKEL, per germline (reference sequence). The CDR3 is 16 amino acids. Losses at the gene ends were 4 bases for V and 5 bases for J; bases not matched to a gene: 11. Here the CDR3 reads CASSPSSGRQVETQYF. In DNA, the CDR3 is TGTGCCAGCAGCCCCTCGAGCGGGAGGCAAGTCGAGACCCAGTACTTC.

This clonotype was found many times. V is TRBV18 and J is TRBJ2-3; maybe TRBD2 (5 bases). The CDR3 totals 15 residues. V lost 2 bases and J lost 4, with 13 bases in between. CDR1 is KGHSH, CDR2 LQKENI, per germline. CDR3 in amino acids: CASSPNGKAADTQYF. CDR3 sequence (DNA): TGTGCCAGCTCACCAAACGGGAAGGCGGCAGATACGCAGTATTTT. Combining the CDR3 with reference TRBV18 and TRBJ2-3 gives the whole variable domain NAGVMQNPRHLVRRRGQEARLRCSPMKGHSHVYWYRQLPEEGLKFMVYLQKENIIDESGMPKERFSAEFPKEGPSILRIQQVVRGDSAAYFCASSPNGKAADTQYFGPGTRLTVL.

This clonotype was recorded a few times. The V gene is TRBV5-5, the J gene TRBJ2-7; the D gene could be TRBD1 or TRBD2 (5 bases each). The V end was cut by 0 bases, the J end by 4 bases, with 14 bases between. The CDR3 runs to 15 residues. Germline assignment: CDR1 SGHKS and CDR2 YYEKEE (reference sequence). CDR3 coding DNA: TGTGCCAGCAGCTTGGTGGTGGGGGTCAGATACGAGCAGTACTTC. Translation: CASSLVVGVRYEQYF.

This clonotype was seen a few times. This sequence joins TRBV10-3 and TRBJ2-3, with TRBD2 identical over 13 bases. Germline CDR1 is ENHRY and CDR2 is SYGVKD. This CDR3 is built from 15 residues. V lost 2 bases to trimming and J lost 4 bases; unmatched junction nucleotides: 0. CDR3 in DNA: TGTGCCATCAGTGAGGGACTAGCGGGAGCAGATACGCAGTATTTT. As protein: CAISEGLAGADTQYF.

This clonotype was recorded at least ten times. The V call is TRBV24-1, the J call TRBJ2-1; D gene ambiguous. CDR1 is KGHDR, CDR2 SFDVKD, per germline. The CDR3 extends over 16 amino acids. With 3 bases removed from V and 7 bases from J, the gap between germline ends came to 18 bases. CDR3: CATSDQPNAGMNEQFF. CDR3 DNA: TGTGCCACCAGTGATCAGCCGAACGCCGGAATGAATGAGCAGTTCTTC.

CDR3 DNA sequence: TGTGCCTGGAGTGGGGACTCCTACGAGCAGTACTTC. Translation gives CAWSGDSYEQYF. The chain combines TRBV30 with TRBJ2-7; D gene unclear. Germline lookup yields CDR1 GTSNPN and CDR2 SVGIG (reference sequence). This CDR3 is 12 amino acids long. Deletions cut 1 base from V and 0 bases from J, with 4 bases between.

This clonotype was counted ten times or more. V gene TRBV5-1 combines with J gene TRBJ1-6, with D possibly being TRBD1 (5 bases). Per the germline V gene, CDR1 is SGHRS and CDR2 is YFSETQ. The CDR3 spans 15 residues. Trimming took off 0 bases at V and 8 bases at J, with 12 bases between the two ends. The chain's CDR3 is CASSLGSGPDSPLHF. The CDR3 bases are TGCGCCAGCAGCTTGGGATCGGGGCCGGATTCACCCCTCCACTTT. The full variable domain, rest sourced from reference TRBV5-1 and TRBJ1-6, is KAGVTQTPRYLIKTRGQQVTLSCSPISGHRSVSWYQQTPGQGLQFLFEYFSETQRNKGNFPGRFSGRQFSNSRSEMNVSTLELGDSALYLCASSLGSGPDSPLHFGNGTRLTVT.

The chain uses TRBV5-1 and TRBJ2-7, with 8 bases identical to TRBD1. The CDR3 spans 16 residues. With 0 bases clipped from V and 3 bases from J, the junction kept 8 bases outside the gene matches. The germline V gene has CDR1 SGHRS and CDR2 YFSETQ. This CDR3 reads CASSLAITTGGYEQYF. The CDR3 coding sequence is TGCGCCAGCAGCTTGGCAATCACAACAGGGGGCTACGAGCAGTACTTC. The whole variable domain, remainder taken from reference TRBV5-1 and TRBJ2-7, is KAGVTQTPRYLIKTRGQQVTLSCSPISGHRSVSWYQQTPGQGLQFLFEYFSETQRNKGNFPGRFSGRQFSNSRSEMNVSTLELGDSALYLCASSLAITTGGYEQYFGPGTRLTVT.

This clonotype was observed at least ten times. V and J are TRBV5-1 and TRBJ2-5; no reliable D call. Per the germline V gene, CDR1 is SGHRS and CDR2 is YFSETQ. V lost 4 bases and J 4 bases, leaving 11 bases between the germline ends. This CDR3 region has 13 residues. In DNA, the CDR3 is TGCGCCAGCAGCGTGAGTGCGCGAGAGACCCAGTACTTC. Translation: CASSVSARETQYF.

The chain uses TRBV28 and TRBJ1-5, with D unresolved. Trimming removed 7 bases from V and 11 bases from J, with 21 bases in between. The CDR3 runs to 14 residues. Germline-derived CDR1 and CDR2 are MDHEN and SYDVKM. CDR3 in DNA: TGTGCCAGCATGAAGTCACTACAATCATTAACCCAGCATTTT. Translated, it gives CASMKSLQSLTQHF. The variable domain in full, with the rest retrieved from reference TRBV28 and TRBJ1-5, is DVKVTQSSRYLVKRTGEKVFLECVQDMDHENMFWYRQDPGLGLRLIYFSYDVKMKEKGDIPEGYSVSREKKERFSLILESASTNQTSMYLCASMKSLQSLTQHFGDGTRLSIL.

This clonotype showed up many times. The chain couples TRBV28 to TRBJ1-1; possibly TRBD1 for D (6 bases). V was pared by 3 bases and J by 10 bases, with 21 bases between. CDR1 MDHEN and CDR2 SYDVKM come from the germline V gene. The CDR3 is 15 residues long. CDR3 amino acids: CASSLRGARRFRAFF. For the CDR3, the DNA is TGTGCCAGCAGTTTGAGGGGGGCGCGGAGATTCCGAGCTTTCTTT.

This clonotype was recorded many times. CDR3 sequence reads: CASSLDVYSYNEQFF. CDR3 in DNA: TGTGCCAGCAGCTTAGACGTATACTCCTACAATGAGCAGTTCTTC. The chain has TRBV7-8 and TRBJ2-1; D gene ambiguous. The ends were cut back, 1 base at V and 0 bases at J, with 7 bases in the middle. Germline V gives CDR1 SGHVS, CDR2 FQNEAQ. The CDR3 has 15 residues.